A single TCR beta chain is shown here with its context. Its antigen remains unidentified. The sequence runs out 3 residues before the end of the CDR3; the remainder is reconstructed from the germline J gene. This specimen belongs to a study of T cells in women clearing cervical HPV infection. General study points: Controls had more TRBV6-7 (approximately 0.16%) than cases (roughly 0.11%).

Trimming left V 3 bases short and J 6 bases short, with 15 bases between. CDR1 is MDHEN and CDR2 is SYDVKM in the germline V gene. This CDR3 comprises 15 residues. Profiling relied on immunoSEQ multiplex PCR, and the TCRdb table lists in-frame clones only, not all of them. In total, the table holds 22,000 or so clones. This sequence was found in a woman aged 18-69 years with a cervical HPV16 infection that either progressed to CIN3+ or cleared (not recorded which). V and J are TRBV28 and TRBJ1-5; no clear D. The sample comprised blood buffy coat. The sequenced part of the CDR3 DNA is TGTGCCAGCAGTTTGTTTTTAGGGTCGACTCAGCCC. Translating gives CASSLFLGSTQP. The CDR3 in its entirety is CASSLFLGSTQPQHF.